The 9 T cell receptor beta chains given below trace back to one sample, sequenced in a study of T cell repertoires in cytomegalovirus infection (dated by TCRdb to the late 2010s). Instrument on record: Illumina HiSeq 1500. TCRdb took the public reads, trimmed them with fastp at Q25, ran MiXCR for clone calling and kept in-frame beta chains. Records with the same CDR3 protein are collapsed into one entry carrying the most frequent genes and DNA. The sample table contains some 600,000 distinct CDR3 sequences; only one count was recorded for 20% to 25% of them. Roughly 8% of the sample is held by the ten biggest clonotypes. What was sequenced was CD8+ T cells from PBMCs. The receptors come from a human donor in good health (CMV status not recorded). Some clones in this sample may be carry-over from other donors' samples.

The chain recombines TRBV28 with TRBJ1-1, with D unclear. Trimming left V 1 base short and J 3 bases short, with 9 bases between. This CDR3 is 14 amino acids long. The V gene's germline CDR1 is MDHEN and CDR2 SYDVKM. In DNA form, the CDR3 reads TGTGCCAGCAGTTTATTCGGACTTGACACTGAAGCTTTCTTT. The encoded protein is CASSLFGLDTEAFF.

This clonotype was observed at least ten times. The rearrangement links TRBV7-2 to TRBJ1-5; D unclear. The V gene's germline CDR1 is SGHTA and CDR2 FQGNSA. The CDR3 totals 14 residues. Trimming cost V 8 bases and J 7 bases, with 18 bases left between them. The CDR3 DNA reads as TGTGCCAGCTCGTGGGGTTTGGGAGACCAGCCCCAGCATTTT. Residues: CASSWGLGDQPQHF.

Notes on this clonotype: A much bigger clone sits one base away, suggesting this may be a read error. The chain joins TRBV9 to TRBJ1-2, with D uncertain. Trimming stripped 4 bases from V and 4 bases from J, with 8 bases between. CDR3 length equals 12 residues. The germline gives CDR1 SGDLS, CDR2 YYNGEE. The CDR3 spells CASSSEGYGYTF. The CDR3 nucleotides read TGTGCCAGCAGCTCCGAAGGCTATGGCTACACCTTC.

Concerning this clonotype itself: Since a much larger clone is just one base distant, this may be a read error. The J gene is TRBJ1-1, the V gene TRBV11-2; D uncertain. Between the trimmed V and J ends, which lost 7 bases and 5 bases, there was a span of 17 bases. The CDR3 is 14 residues long. Germline CDR1 reads SGHAT; CDR2 reads FQNNGV. CDR3 DNA sequence: TGTGCCAGCATCCCATGCACCGGAGATACTGAAGCTTTCTTT. Residues: CASIPCTGDTEAFF.

The CDR3 DNA reads TGTGCCAGCAGCTTAGTGTGGGGACAGCAGTACCCGAGCTCCTACGAGCAGTACTTC. Its protein product is CASSLVWGQQYPSSYEQYF. The chain employs TRBV7-6 and TRBJ2-7, with 7 nucleotides matching TRBD1. The CDR3 has 19 residues. Per germline, CDR1 SGHVS and CDR2 FNYEAQ. The V gene end was trimmed by 1 base and the J gene end by 0 bases; junction bases not matched to a gene: 15. Supplemented by reference TRBV7-6 and TRBJ2-7, the full variable domain reads GAGVSQSPRYKVTKRGQDVALRCDPISGHVSLYWYRQALGQGPEFLTYFNYEAQQDKSGLPNDRFSAERPEGSISTLTIQRTEQRDSAMYRCASSLVWGQQYPSSYEQYFGPGTRLTVT.

In its sample, this clonotype was seen many times. This chain uses TRBV6-5 with TRBJ2-1; no clear D gene. CDR3 length: 15 residues. Germline CDR1 MNHEY, CDR2 SVGAGI. Trimming cost V 0 bases and J 0 bases, with 6 bases left between them. The CDR3 region is CASSYSSDSYNEQFF. The CDR3 DNA follows: TGTGCCAGCAGTTACTCCAGTGACTCCTACAATGAGCAGTTCTTC.

This clonotype has only a few counts. This chain joins TRBV12-5 and TRBJ2-1, with 11 bases matching TRBD2. V lost 4 bases to trimming and J lost 6 bases; unmatched junction nucleotides: 5. The V gene's germline CDR1 is LGHNT and CDR2 FRNRAP. The CDR3 is made up of 15 amino acids. The CDR3 sequence: CASGSPGLAVNEQFF. The CDR3 bases are TGTGCTAGTGGTTCCCCGGGACTAGCGGTCAATGAGCAGTTCTTC. Based on the CDR3 plus reference TRBV12-5 and TRBJ2-1, the full variable domain is DARVTQTPRHKVTEMGQEVTMRCQPILGHNTVFWYRQTMMQGLELLAYFRNRAPLDDSGMPKDRFSAEMPDATLATLKIQPSEPRDSAVYFCASGSPGLAVNEQFFGPGTRLTVL.

The chain uses TRBV6-2 or TRBV6-3 and TRBJ2-1, with D perhaps matching TRBD2 (6 bases). V dropped 3 bases and J dropped 4 bases, with 22 bases sitting between them. CDR1 and CDR2 (germline): MNHEY, SVGEGT. The CDR3 runs 18 residues. CDR3 coding DNA: TGTGCCAGCAGTTATCAGCTGAACCGGGAGCTAAGTTACAATGAGCAGTTCTTC. Protein product: CASSYQLNRELSYNEQFF.

V and J are TRBV20-1 and TRBJ2-7, with D possibly being TRBD1 (6 bases). The length of the CDR3 is 13 residues. V lost 2 bases and J 2 bases, leaving 10 bases between the germline ends. Germline V gene sequence: CDR1 DFQATT, CDR2 SNEGSKA (reference sequence). In DNA, the CDR3 is TGCAGTGCTAGAAAAGACAGGCCCTACGAGCAGTACTTC. As protein: CSARKDRPYEQYF.